The clone carrying this T cell receptor beta chain has only a few counts. This specimen comes from a study of early T cells in non-severe SARS-CoV-2 infection. Attachment of unique molecular identifiers to individual cDNA molecules was performed. TCRdb re-called the 5' RACE reads with MiXCR, one entry per CDR3 protein. Among 85,000 to 100,000 distinct CDR3 sequences listed, 16% were seen once. The sequenced sample was whole blood. The TCR was taken from an adult who was a healthcare worker with PCR-confirmed SARS-CoV-2 infection or an uninfected control (not recorded which).

Here the CDR3 reads CASSLAGQNTGELFF. CDR3 nucleotides: TGCGCCAGCAGCTTGGCCGGGCAGAACACCGGGGAGCTGTTTTTT. The rearrangement joins TRBV5-1 to TRBJ2-2; D gene uncertain. Per germline, CDR1 SGHRS and CDR2 YFSETQ. The germline V and J ends were trimmed by 0 bases and 1 base, with 7 bases remaining between them. The CDR3 extends over 15 amino acids.